This paragraph reports one TCR beta chain. This clone was seen a handful of times. What this receptor recognizes is not known. The sample holds no much larger clone one base away, and base qualities are not on file. The data belong to a study of beta chain features in type 1 diabetes (dated by TCRdb to between 2018 and 2020). About the study as a whole: Mean age, gender distribution, total cell number and subset yield were not different between patients and healthy donors. Across all samples, roughly 110,000,000 sorted cells were examined, and cell number per subset correlated strongly with RNA yield. Regulatory and stem cell-like memory subsets were obtained from only 8 patients and roughly eight healthy donors, while naive and central memory subsets were obtained from all 30 or so donors. In the study, recently diagnosed type 1 diabetes patients and matched healthy donors were compared on the TCRB repertoires of their sorted circulating CD4+ T cell subsets. General conclusions and limits of the study: Because cDNA was sequenced instead of genomic DNA, highly expressing activated cells could be over-represented, though the groups showed no difference in activation or CD3 levels. Shorter templates might be favored by PCR, yet because patient and control samples were amplified and corrected together, any such skew would affect both groups equally. Patients with type 1 diabetes made fewer insertions and deleted more nucleotides at VDJ recombination sites, implying thymic rearrangement abnormalities. A moderate but significant shortening of TCRB CDR3 length was observed in type 1 diabetes patients in all four CD4+ subsets. Naive, central memory and regulatory TCRB repertoires appeared to be more similar among patients than among healthy donors. Only small numbers of individuals were included in the HLA sub-analyses, which left unresolved whether HLA type had any influence on TCRB rearrangement.

All of the isolated RNA was reverse transcribed with the High Capacity cDNA Reverse Transcription Kit, so expressed TCRB transcripts were sequenced. Naive, central memory and regulatory T cell samples underwent deep immunoSEQ sequencing, averaging around 4 million total reads per sample. Sorted cells were lysed in RLT buffer and RNA was extracted with DNase-treated RNeasy Micro or Mini kits, depending on cell number. Each cell subset was processed separately to prevent cross-contamination, with patient and healthy donor samples processed together. The immunoSEQ multiplex PCR was used to amplify TCRB sequences from cDNA, generating 87-bp fragments that spanned the CDR3 region. Amplicons were sequenced on the Illumina HiSeq platform. From the authors' description of their analysis: PCR bias was computationally corrected using synthetic template baselines, reads within Hamming distance 2 were collapsed, and singletons that could not be merged were discarded. Reads were aligned against IMGT to assign V, D and J genes, CDR3 length and insertions or deletions at six rearrangement sites. Clonotype counts were normalized to sorted cell number within each subset before computing true diversity and Gini coefficients with the tcR R package. The overlap coefficient, calculated on TCRB nucleotide sequences, was used to quantify repertoire sharing. As a proxy for the pre-selection repertoire, out-of-frame TCRB sequences from naive cells were analyzed. In TCRdb, the immuneACCESS table is reduced to in-frame sequences with V and J assigned. These tables do not hold every clone; where another copy was compared, an unresolved V gene accounts for under half, and the others remain unexplained. For V, J and clone size, that table is used; D and trimming come from the DNA. Within this sample are about 620,000 clones, with around 16% of them counted one time only. The ten largest account for more than 0.08% of the sample.

A single peripheral blood draw of around 120 mL on average was collected from each donor into heparinised tubes. Using a panel that included CD45RO, CCR7, CD25, CD127, CD95 and CD27, naive, central memory, regulatory and stem cell-like memory CD4+ T cells were sorted on a BD FACSAria II. All sorted populations exceeded 98% purity. PBMCs were isolated right away by Lymphoprep density gradient centrifugation and were stained directly, without culture. Samples were stained and sorted in pairs, with one healthy donor and one patient per experiment, so that batch effects were minimized. CDR1 and CDR2 (MNHEY, SMNVEV) derive from the germline V gene (reference sequence). Clipping removes 5 bases from V and 8 bases from J, with 13 as the unmatched junction base count. The CDR3 runs 16 residues from the cysteine to the phenylalanine. Just the 48-base CDR3 DNA is kept, in frame starting at base 1.

This receptor was identified in a man aged 18 to 35 in good health. This chain is built from TRBV27 and TRBJ2-1; TRBD1 agrees with 9 junctional bases. Sequencing input: naive CD4+ T cells from blood. Read against the paper, the sample's cell subset or site label means: true naive CD4+ T cells. The DNA sequence reads TGTGCCAGCAGTCCATGGGGCGGGACAGGGTTGGATGAGCAGTTCTTC. It is translated as CASSPWGGTGLDEQFF.